This is a list of T cell receptor beta chains from one sample in a study of patients with pleural tuberculosis. TCRdb analysed the reads with MiXCR anew, one entry per CDR3 protein. The table has 25,000 to 30,000 distinct CDR3 sequences, over 15% seen once. Specimen: peripheral blood. Receptors originate from a human donor with pleural tuberculosis. Each CDR3 is given with its conserved first and last residue. D genes are given only for firm matches. Size values are once, few and many counts, or a class for expanded clones, and some rows have none.

many	TRBV19	.	TRBJ2-2	TGTGCCAGTAGTAGGCGAGGAGTCCCCTCGTCCGGGGAGCTGTTTTTT	CASSRRGVPSSGELFF
many	TRBV28	.	TRBJ1-5	TGTGCCAGCAACCCCAGTGGCGGGGAAAAGGGCCAGCCCCAGCATTTT	CASNPSGGEKGQPQHF
many	TRBV10-3	TRBD1	TRBJ1-2	TGTGCCATCAGTGAGTCGCAACCGGGACAGGGTTCGCAAGGCTACACCTTC	CAISESQPGQGSQGYTF
many	TRBV7-9	.	TRBJ2-7	TGTGCCAGCAGCTCTACCGGGACGGGCTCCTACGAGCAGTACTTC	CASSSTGTGSYEQYF
many	TRBV7-9	.	TRBJ2-7	TGTGCCAGCAGCTGGACTTGGGGTTCCAACGAGCAGTACTTC	CASSWTWGSNEQYF
medium-sized	TRBV6-6	.	TRBJ2-3	TGTGCCAGCAGTTACAGTCCCGTCACAGATACGCAGTATTTT	CASSYSPVTDTQYF
many	TRBV4-1	TRBD1	TRBJ2-5	TGCGCCAGCAGCCAAGCTCCTTCTGGACAGGGCGAGACCCAGTACTTC	CASSQAPSGQGETQYF
.	TRBV2	.	TRBJ1-1	TGTGCCAACAGTGAACGGCAGAAAGCTTTCTTT	CANSERQKAFF
many	TRBV7-2	TRBD1	TRBJ2-3	TGTGCCAGCAGCCCCCGGGACAGGTGGAAGTGGAGCACAGATACGCAGTATTTT	CASSPRDRWKWSTDTQYF
many	TRBV29-1	.	TRBJ2-3	TGCAGCGGTTCGGGACTCCTGAGAAGCACAGATACGCAGTATTTT	CSGSGLLRSTDTQYF
.	TRBV7-6	.	TRBJ2-1	TGTGCCCATCATTCCGGGCTCTACAATGAGCAGTTCTTC	CAHHSGLYNEQFF
many	TRBV19	.	TRBJ1-5	TGTGCCAGTTCCCAGGGTTTCAATCAGCCCCAGCATTTT	CASSQGFNQPQHF
.	TRBV7-9	.	TRBJ2-7	TGTGCCAGCAGCCTTCAAGGCTACGAGCGGTACTTC	CASSLQGYERYF
medium-sized	TRBV28	.	TRBJ1-5	TGTGCCAGCACCGCCGGGAGAGAACCCCAGCATTTT	CASTAGREPQHF
.	TRBV7-9	.	TRBJ2-3	TGTGCCAGCAGCTTATCGCAGGATACGCAGTATTTT	CASSLSQDTQYF
many	TRBV6-1	.	TRBJ2-2	TGTGCCAGCAGACGAAACACCGGGGAGCTGTTTTTT	CASRRNTGELFF
many	TRBV20-1	.	TRBJ2-7	TGCAGTGCTAGTGGCCCCCCAGGCTCCTACGAGCAGTACTTC	CSASGPPGSYEQYF
many	TRBV12-3/TRBV12-4	TRBD1	TRBJ2-1	TGTGCCAGCAGTAAATGGACAGGGAACAACGTAAACAATGAGCAGTTCTTC	CASSKWTGNNVNNEQFF
many	TRBV6-1	.	TRBJ2-7	TGTGCCAGCAGTAACTTTAGGGAGCAGTACTTC	CASSNFREQYF
many	TRBV29-1	.	TRBJ1-2	TGCAGCGTTGTTAGCTCGGCCCCTAACTATGGCTACACCTTC	CSVVSSAPNYGYTF
many	TRBV28	.	TRBJ1-3	TGTGCCAGCACCGGAGACCTTATCGGAGGAAACACCATATATTTT	CASTGDLIGGNTIYF
.	TRBV4-1	TRBD1	TRBJ2-1	TGCGCCAGCAGCCATGCCACAGGGGGGAACTCCTACAATGAGCAGTCCTTC	CASSHATGGNSYNEQSF
once	TRBV28	.	TRBJ1-2	TGTGCCAGCAGTTTGACGGGACGGGGATCGGGCTATGGCTACACCTTC	CASSLTGRGSGYGYTF
many	TRBV28	.	TRBJ1-5	TGTGCCAGCACCCTTATGGGGCAGCCCCAGCATTTT	CASTLMGQPQHF
.	TRBV18	TRBD1	TRBJ2-7	TGTGCCAGCTCGCCACGGACAGGGGACGAGCGGTACTTC	CASSPRTGDERYF
many	TRBV27	.	TRBJ2-7	TGTGCCAGCACCGGGAAGAGCTCCTACGAGCAGTACTTC	CASTGKSSYEQYF
many	TRBV27	.	TRBJ2-7	TGTGCCAGCAAGGAGAAGGAGGTCGCCTACGAGCAGTACTTC	CASKEKEVAYEQYF
many	TRBV20-1	TRBD2	TRBJ2-1	TGCAGTGCTAGTACCTCTAGCGCGGGGGTTGCCTACAATGAGCAGTTCTTC	CSASTSSAGVAYNEQFF
.	TRBV5-1	.	TRBJ2-1	TGCGCCAGCAGCTTGGGGCCGCGGGGTAGCTCCTACAATGAGCAGTTCTTC	CASSLGPRGSSYNEQFF
many	TRBV29-1	.	TRBJ1-1	TGCAGCGTTGACAGGGTCCCGAACACTGAAGCTTTCTTT	CSVDRVPNTEAFF
many	TRBV27	.	TRBJ2-5	TGTGCCAGCAGTAATACTCAGGGTTGGCAAGAGACCCAGTACTTC	CASSNTQGWQETQYF
many	TRBV30	.	TRBJ1-1	TGTGCCTGGCAAGGGACGTCTAACACTGAAGCTTTCTTT	CAWQGTSNTEAFF
many	TRBV7-2	.	TRBJ2-5	TGTGCCAGCAGCTTAGCCAGGGAGACCCAGTACTTC	CASSLARETQYF
medium-sized	TRBV27	.	TRBJ1-1	TGTGCCAGCAGTTCGGGATGTCGGAGCACTGAAGCTTTCTTT	CASSSGCRSTEAFF
many	TRBV20-1	.	TRBJ2-1	TGCAGTGCTAGAACATCCAGGGTCAATGAGCAGTTCTTC	CSARTSRVNEQFF
.	TRBV6-1	TRBD1	TRBJ1-2	TGTGCCAGCAGCGAAGGACAGGAGGTTCACTATGGCTACACCTTC	CASSEGQEVHYGYTF
many	TRBV16	.	TRBJ1-5	TGTGCCAGCAGTCCTGGAAGGGGGGGAAGCAATCAGCCCCAGCATTTT	CASSPGRGGSNQPQHF
many	TRBV6-1	.	TRBJ1-5	TGTGCCAGCAAAAAACAGGGACGGAGCGGACAGCCCCAGCATTTT	CASKKQGRSGQPQHF
many	TRBV6-4	TRBD2	TRBJ2-3	TGTGCCAGCAGTGACACCGGGACTAGCAGCACAGATACGCAGTATTTT	CASSDTGTSSTDTQYF
many	TRBV2	.	TRBJ1-1	TGTGCCAGCAGTGAAGCGGGAGGGTGGGCCACTGAAGCTTTCTTT	CASSEAGGWATEAFF
.	TRBV7-9	.	TRBJ1-1	TGTGCCATCAGCCAACCGGGGCACCCTGAAGCTTTCTTT	CAISQPGHPEAFF
many	TRBV2	.	TRBJ1-4	TGTGCCAGCAGTGAAGCGCGACAGGTAGAAAAACTGTTTTTT	CASSEARQVEKLFF